This entry features one TCR beta chain sequence. Its cognate antigen has yet to be identified. Base quality data are lacking; no much larger clone is found one base away. The source of the sample is a study of shared clonotypes between healthy human individuals (dated by TCRdb to 2018 to 2020). With respect to the entire study: A few men and a couple of women, aged 18 to 49 years, made up the cohort. Per donor, three plates each were used for CD4 naive and CD4 memory, two for CD8 naive, and one for CD8 memory. The study deeply sequenced blood TCR repertoires of about 5 healthy adults to estimate repertoire size and the extent of clonotype sharing between individuals. Libraries were prepared and TCR repertoires were sequenced by different laboratories using diverse techniques, in order to increase sequencing depth and limit assay-specific biases. Each donor's leukapheresis produced roughly between roughly 0.85 and 9.5 billion PBMCs.

The CDR3 measures 15 amino acids from cysteine to phenylalanine. The retained sequence is limited to the CDR3, 45 bases, with the frame set at the first base. Sequences MNHNS (CDR1) and SASEGT (CDR2) are obtained from the germline V gene. Trimming takes 6 bases off V and 1 base off J; junction bases not matched to a gene: 6. Using the deep immunoSEQ assay, multiplex PCR amplified TCR CDR3 regions from genomic DNA. For each cell subset, the extracted genomic DNA was distributed evenly across all wells of several immunoSEQ 96-well plates, and each plate served as one replicate. For sorted subsets, approximately 200 ng of genomic DNA, equivalent to about 30,000 T cell genomes, went into each replicate PCR. Purified libraries were quantified with a Qubit 3.0 fluorometer, sized on a Bioanalyzer 2100, and re-quantified with the KAPA Library Quantification kit. A separate single-read 150-cycle Illumina NextSeq 550 flow cell was used to sequence each immunoSEQ 96-well plate. Regarding the original processing steps: The immunoSEQ output contained only junctional sequences without quality scores, so filtering could not match that applied to full-length reads. To assign V/J genes and CDR3, sequences were annotated using PyIR, a Python wrapper for IgBLAST v1.9, with IMGT germline references. Any read was removed if the V/J assignment was weak (E-value above 1e-6), the CDR3 was missing, or the read contained stop codons, out-of-frame junctions, or ambiguous translated residues. V3J clonotypes were defined by identical inferred V gene, J gene, and CDR3 amino acid sequence. Percentage overlap between repertoires was computed as shared unique clonotypes divided by the size of the smaller repertoire. Richness of each repertoire was evaluated using RTK rarefaction, the Chao1 estimator, and Recon v2.1 estimates of unobserved clonotypes. Generation probabilities for all TCRbeta clonotypes obtained by the gDNA method from a handful of donors were computed using OLGA. Here the immuneACCESS table is served through TCRdb, limited to in-frame sequences with V and J called. Missing clones are a known gap in these copies; in checked studies unresolved V genes cover under half, and the rest lacks a known reason. V and J calls and clone size are copied from that table; D and trimming were computed from the DNA. For this sample there are some 2.4 million clones; 93% appear just once. Of the sample, roughly 0.39% is held by the ten largest clones.

Results the study describes overall, beyond this receptor: Only blood was sampled, and tissue TCR repertoires likely differ from those in blood. Incomplete sequencing was indicated by rarefaction of sorted-subset datasets, despite the large sequencing depth. Estimated clonotype richness was generally larger for naive than for memory subsets. Because the study included only a small number of donors, the genetic and exposure-history diversity represented was limited. Pairwise subsampling indicated that sequencing depth was expected to affect the degree of clonotype sharing among donors. Across a handful of donors, about 5.2% of naive CD4, approximately 3.5% of naive CD8, 2.3% of memory CD4, and 0.4% of memory CD8 clonotypes were shared. Higher generation probabilities were observed for clonotypes shared by all four sorted-subset donors than for non-shared clonotypes.

The donors were healthy, HIV-negative adults with no recently reported acute infections or vaccinations. Every donor was a Caucasian adult living in Nashville, Tennessee, USA. Magnetic negative selection was used to enrich CD4+ T cells, after which naive cells were positively selected on CD45RA and the negative fraction became the memory subset. Blood was collected by leukapheresis, and PBMCs were isolated by Ficoll-Histopaque density gradient centrifugation and then cryopreserved in liquid nitrogen vapor phase. Analytical flow cytometry was used to check the purity and quantity of each magnetically sorted T cell population. Genomic DNA was isolated from every sorted fraction and measured by UV absorbance on a Nanodrop 2000c.

The V and J genes are TRBV6-1 and TRBJ2-7, with 10 middle bases fitting TRBD1. The sample consisted of naive CD4+ T cells from PBMCs. The cell subset or site label for this specimen denotes: CD45RA+ positively selected. The TCR sequence derives from a man between 18 and 29 years old in good health. Some clones in this sample may be carry-over from other donors' samples. The CDR3 reads CASRVRQGASYEQYF. In nucleotide form, the sequence is TGTGCCAGCAGAGTCCGACAGGGGGCGTCCTACGAGCAGTACTTC.